Listed below are T cell receptor beta chains from one sample, sequenced in a study of response to subunit inactivated influenza vaccine. One entry per CDR3 protein, called by TCRdb with MiXCR from the RT-PCR reads. The sample gives more than 150,000 distinct CDR3 sequences, around a tenth of which show up once; roughly a tenth is in the top ten. The starting material was non-naive T cells sorted from PBMCs, obtained on the day of vaccination. Source of these receptors: a man in his fifties or sixties who received an inactivated influenza vaccine. Both conserved end residues are part of each CDR3. Each record gives: V gene, D gene, J gene, clone size, CDR3 DNA, CDR3 protein. A D gene is named only where the DNA matches it firmly. The listing skips clone size in some rows; elsewhere it reads once, few, many or a size class.

TRBV3-1	-	TRBJ2-4	few	TGTGCCAGCAGCCAAGATGGGATTCGGCTAGCCAAAAACATTCAGTACTTC	CASSQDGIRLAKNIQYF
TRBV5-1	TRBD2	TRBJ2-5	few	TGCGCCAGCAGCCGCGGGGGGGGCGTTGAAGAGACCCAGTACTTC	CASSRGGGVEETQYF
TRBV2	TRBD1	TRBJ2-7	-	TGTGCCACCAGGACCGGGACAGGGACGCTCGAGCAGTACTTC	CATRTGTGTLEQYF
TRBV28	TRBD1	TRBJ2-5	-	TGTGCCAGCAAAGACAGGGGGTTAACCCAGTACTTC	CASKDRGLTQYF
TRBV7-2	-	TRBJ1-2	many	TGTGCCAGCAGCTTAGGGATCCGCTATGGCTACACCTTC	CASSLGIRYGYTF
TRBV5-1	-	TRBJ2-1	many	TGCGCCAGCAGCTTGGCGGGGACGATTAATGAGCAGTTCTTC	CASSLAGTINEQFF
TRBV3-1	TRBD2	TRBJ2-7	many	TGTGCCAGCAGCCAAGCCCTGGGACTAGCGGGAGGCGAGCAGTACTTC	CASSQALGLAGGEQYF
TRBV5-1	-	TRBJ1-2	-	TGCGCCAGCAGCTGGGGAGGGGGAGACTATGGCTACACCTTC	CASSWGGGDYGYTF
TRBV2	TRBD1	TRBJ1-2	-	TGTGCCAGAGCCGGGACAGGGGGCGCAGGGGGGCATGGCTACACCTTC	CARAGTGGAGGHGYTF
TRBV29-1	-	TRBJ2-1	few	TGCAGCGTTGAAATGGCATATGAGCAGTTCTTC	CSVEMAYEQFF
TRBV20-1	-	TRBJ1-6	-	TGCAGTGCTTTTCCACTTGGGGGTAATTCACCCCTCCACTTT	CSAFPLGGNSPLHF
TRBV28	TRBD2	TRBJ2-7	many	TGTGCCAGCAGTTTATCCAGCGGGAGGGGATCCTACGAGCAGTACTTC	CASSLSSGRGSYEQYF
TRBV7-9	TRBD1	TRBJ2-4	-	TGTGCCAGCAGCTCTTTCGGGACAGGGAAAGACATTCAGTACTTC	CASSSFGTGKDIQYF
TRBV6-1	-	TRBJ2-5	-	TGTGCCAGCCCCAAGGGGGGGGCGGAGACCCAGTACTTC	CASPKGGAETQYF
TRBV10-3	TRBD1	TRBJ2-1	-	TGTGCCATCAGACCCCACGGGACAGGGGGTTTCGCGGGAAGGAACAATGAGCAGTTCTTC	CAIRPHGTGGFAGRNNEQFF
TRBV20-1	TRBD2	TRBJ2-3	-	TGCAGTGCTTCGGAGGTGGCACTAGCGGGAGGAGGCGGGGATACGCAGTATTTT	CSASEVALAGGGGDTQYF
TRBV28	-	TRBJ1-1	-	TGTGCCAGCAGTACCGTGTACACTGAAGCTTTCTTT	CASSTVYTEAFF
TRBV11-1	TRBD1	TRBJ2-1	few	TGTGCCAGCAGCTTTGGGGGACAGGGTACGAGAAATGAGCAGTTCTTC	CASSFGGQGTRNEQFF
TRBV20-1	TRBD2	TRBJ2-3	-	TGCAGTGCTCGAAGCCCCGGGACTAGTACAGATACGCAGTATTTT	CSARSPGTSTDTQYF
TRBV27	-	TRBJ2-1	-	TGTGCCAGCAGGGTCGGAGGAACCCACAATGAGCAGTTCTTC	CASRVGGTHNEQFF
TRBV20-1	TRBD2	TRBJ2-2	few	TGCAGTGCTCGGACTAGCGGGTTCGCCGGGGAGCTGTTTTTT	CSARTSGFAGELFF
TRBV10-3	-	TRBJ1-6	many	TGTGCCATCACAACAGCACTGAATTCACCCCTCCACTTT	CAITTALNSPLHF
TRBV11-2	TRBD1	TRBJ2-1	-	TGTGCCAGCAGCTTAGGGACAGGGGCTTACAATGAGCAGTTCTTC	CASSLGTGAYNEQFF
TRBV7-9	-	TRBJ1-3	few	TGTGCCAGCAGCTTAGCACAGGCTGGAAACACCATATATTTT	CASSLAQAGNTIYF
TRBV7-2	-	TRBJ2-1	few	TGTGCCAGCAGCTTAGCGCGGCTGAATTCCTACAATGAGCAGTTCTTC	CASSLARLNSYNEQFF
TRBV11-1	TRBD2	TRBJ2-1	many	TGTGCCAGCAGCTTAGTAGGTGGGCGGGGGGATTCACCCTACAATGAGCAGTTCTTC	CASSLVGGRGDSPYNEQFF
TRBV25-1	-	TRBJ1-2	few	TGTGCCAGCAGTGGGGCCAGGGCGTTTCGTGGCTACACCTTC	CASSGARAFRGYTF
TRBV20-1	TRBD1	TRBJ2-3	-	TGCAGTGCTACGGGGGGACAGGGGTGGGGCACAGATACGCAGTATTTT	CSATGGQGWGTDTQYF
TRBV11-2	-	TRBJ2-1	many	TGTGCCAGCAGCTTAGGACGGGACAATGAGCAGTTCTTC	CASSLGRDNEQFF
TRBV27	-	TRBJ2-7	few	TGTGCCAGCATGTGGTCAGCACGTCCTCCCTACGAGCAGTACTTC	CASMWSARPPYEQYF
TRBV5-5	-	TRBJ1-5	once	TGTGCCAGCAGCCAACAGCTTACGGGGCTCCAGCATTTT	CASSQQLTGLQHF
TRBV11-2	-	TRBJ1-1	few	TGTGCCAGCAGCTTAAATCAGGGGTCGAGAACTGAAGCTTTCTTT	CASSLNQGSRTEAFF
TRBV2	-	TRBJ2-2	few	TGTGCCAGCAGTGAAACCGCCACCGGGGAGCTGTTTTTT	CASSETATGELFF
TRBV20-1	-	TRBJ2-1	many	TGCAGTGCTGGACGGGGAAGGGTCTACAATGAGCAGTTCTTC	CSAGRGRVYNEQFF
TRBV28	TRBD1	TRBJ1-2	-	TGTGCCAGCAGTCGAACTCTAGACCACAGGGGGCAGAGGTATGGCTACACCTTC	CASSRTLDHRGQRYGYTF
TRBV20-1	-	TRBJ2-7	-	TGCAGTGCTCGAAACCAGGGGAACGAGCAGTACTTC	CSARNQGNEQYF
TRBV5-6	-	TRBJ2-2	few	TGTGCCAGCAGCTCGGCGGTCGGGGAGCTGTTTTTT	CASSSAVGELFF
TRBV5-1	TRBD1	TRBJ2-7	-	TGCGCCAGCAGCTGGCAATCCGGGACAGGGCCCCGAGAGCAGTACTTC	CASSWQSGTGPREQYF
TRBV27	-	TRBJ2-1	few	TGTGCCAGCAGTTCCAGGGACATGGGGAATGAGCAGTTCTTC	CASSSRDMGNEQFF
TRBV9	-	TRBJ2-2	few	TGTGCCAGCAGCCCTACGGGATGGGGCACCGGGGAGCTGTTTTTT	CASSPTGWGTGELFF
TRBV3-1	-	TRBJ1-6	-	TGTGCCAGCAGCCAAACTTGGGGCCGGAACAGGGTACGTGGTTCACCCCTCCACTTT	CASSQTWGRNRVRGSPLHF
TRBV28	TRBD2	TRBJ2-7	few	TGTGCCAGCAGTTTGGGTAGCGGGGGGGCGTACGAGCAGTACTTC	CASSLGSGGAYEQYF
TRBV5-1	-	TRBJ2-3	many	TGCGCCAGCAGCCCCGGAGTTGCAAGCACAGATACGCAGTATTTT	CASSPGVASTDTQYF
TRBV6-2/TRBV6-3	-	TRBJ2-3	-	TGTGCCAGCAGTCACCTCACAGATACGCAGTATTTT	CASSHLTDTQYF
TRBV30	-	TRBJ2-1	few	TGTGCCTGGAGTGTAGGGCTAGACCACAATGAGCAGTTCTTC	CAWSVGLDHNEQFF
TRBV7-6	-	TRBJ2-1	few	TGTGCCAGCAGCTTATTTAGCGGCTCCTACAATGAGCAGTTCTTC	CASSLFSGSYNEQFF
TRBV29-1	-	TRBJ1-1	many	TGCAGCGTTGCCAGGGTATTGAACACTGAAGCTTTCTTT	CSVARVLNTEAFF
TRBV6-1	TRBD1	TRBJ1-2	few	TGTGCCAGCAGTGAACCGGCAGGGGGATATAGCTACACCTTC	CASSEPAGGYSYTF
TRBV3-1	-	TRBJ2-7	-	TGTGCCAGCAGCCAAGGGGGTCGGAACGAGCAGTACTTC	CASSQGGRNEQYF
TRBV27	-	TRBJ1-5	-	TGTGCCAGCAGTTTATCGTACGGTCAGCCCCAGCATTTT	CASSLSYGQPQHF
TRBV12-3/TRBV12-4	TRBD2	TRBJ2-7	many	TGTGCCAGCACCTCCTGGGGACTAGCGGGGACCTACGAGCAGTACTTC	CASTSWGLAGTYEQYF
TRBV6-1	-	TRBJ2-5	many	TGTGCCAGCAGGGATTCTCACCGGGACACTAAAGAGACCCAGTACTTC	CASRDSHRDTKETQYF
TRBV5-1	-	TRBJ2-6	-	TGCGCCAGCAGCTTGGTTGGACGGTCCCACTCTGGGGCCAACGTCCTGACTTTC	CASSLVGRSHSGANVLTF
TRBV6-4	-	TRBJ2-2	few	TGTGCCAGCAGTGACCAGCCTACCGGGGAGCTGTTTTTT	CASSDQPTGELFF
TRBV4-2	-	TRBJ1-3	many	TGTGCCAGCAGCCAAGATCGACACGGTGGAAACACCATATATTTT	CASSQDRHGGNTIYF
TRBV12-3/TRBV12-4	-	TRBJ1-5	many	TGTGCCAGCAGTTTAGATCGAGGGGTTAGCAATCAGCCCCAGCATTTT	CASSLDRGVSNQPQHF
TRBV28	-	TRBJ1-4	many	TGTGCCAGCAGTGGGGGAGGTTTTTGGAATGAAAAACTGTTTTTT	CASSGGGFWNEKLFF
TRBV7-9	-	TRBJ2-1	many	TGTGCCAGCAGCCAGGGGCCTCCAGAGGGGTTCTTC	CASSQGPPEGFF